There are many counts of the clone carrying this T cell receptor (beta chain). Its antigen remains unknown. cDNA molecules, individually, were tagged with unique molecular identifiers. A single record per CDR3 protein comes from TCRdb applying MiXCR to the 5' RACE reads. The sample shows about 50,000 distinct CDR3 sequences, approximately 8.5% of them seen only once. This CDR3 spans 12 amino acids. Per germline, CDR1 LGHDT and CDR2 YNNKEL (reference sequence). The V and J ends lost 3 bases and 6 bases respectively, with 6 bases between them. This sample was included in a study of early T cells in non-severe SARS-CoV-2 infection. Study as a whole: With bulk RNA from unsorted whole blood as input, sequencing yielded unpaired chains.

Notes on the study in general: VDJdb matches were skewed toward anti-spike CD8 T cell responses.

The chain uses TRBV3-1 and TRBJ2-1, with D perhaps matching TRBD1 (6 bases). Specimen: whole blood. This sequence originates from an adult who was a healthcare worker with PCR-confirmed SARS-CoV-2 infection or an uninfected control (not recorded which). CDR3 nucleotides: TGTGCCAGCAGCCAGACAGGCAATGAGCAGTTCTTC. The encoded protein is CASSQTGNEQFF.